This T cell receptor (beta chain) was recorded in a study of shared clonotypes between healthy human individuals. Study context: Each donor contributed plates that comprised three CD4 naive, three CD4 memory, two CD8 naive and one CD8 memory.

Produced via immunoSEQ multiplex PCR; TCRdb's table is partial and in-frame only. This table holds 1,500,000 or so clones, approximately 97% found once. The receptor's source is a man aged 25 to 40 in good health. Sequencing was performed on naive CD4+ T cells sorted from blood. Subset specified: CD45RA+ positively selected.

CDR3 DNA sequence: TGTGCCAGCAGCAGAGCAGGGGGTTGGGTCGATGAAAAACTGTTTTTT. Amino acids: CASSRAGGWVDEKLFF. The genes are TRBV7-9 and TRBJ1-4; 7 nucleotides match TRBD1. The CDR3 consists of 16 residues. Germline V gives CDR1 SEHNR, CDR2 FQNEAQ (reference sequence). Trimming took 5 bases from V and 6 from J; bases not matched to a gene: 12.